This TCR beta chain was found in a study of beta chain features in type 1 diabetes. Points from the study as a whole: People with Type 1 diabetes carried modestly yet significantly shorter TCRB CDR3s in all four CD4+ subsets.

Trimming cost V 5 bases and J 4 bases; bases outside gene matches: 6. The CDR3 consists of 14 residues. Germline V gives CDR1 GTSNPN, CDR2 SVGIG (reference sequence). Sequencing targeted expressed TCRB transcripts, as all isolated RNA had been reverse transcribed. The method was immunoSEQ multiplex PCR; TCRdb's version includes in-frame clones alone and lacks a portion of them. This table holds about 230,000 clones, under 20% found once. This clone was detected only a few times. Its antigen is undetermined. The sequencing input was naive CD4+ T cells from blood. This sequence joins TRBV30 and TRBJ2-1; 9 nucleotides agree with TRBD1. This receptor was taken from a young man with type 1 diabetes. This chain's CDR3 is CAWLTGTGYNEQFF. The CDR3 nucleotides are TGTGCCTGGCTTACCGGGACAGGGTACAATGAGCAGTTCTTC.